A single sample is the source of the 5 T cell receptor beta chains below, sequenced in a study of shared clonotypes between healthy human individuals. Sequencing used immunoSEQ multiplex PCR; TCRdb keeps in-frame clones, though not all of them. The sample carries 2 million to 3 million clones, over 85% recorded once. The sequenced material came from naive CD4+ T cells from PBMCs. Subset given: CD45RA+ positively selected. These receptors were collected from a man younger than 35 in good health. Some clones in this sample may be carry-over from other donors' samples.

CDR3 coding DNA: TGTGCCAGCACCACTAGAGCGGGAGTTGCAGATACGCAGTATTTT. Translating it yields CASTTRAGVADTQYF. The rearrangement uses TRBV6-1 and TRBJ2-3; TRBD2 aligns across 8 bases. The V segment lost 7 bases and the J segment 4 bases; nucleotides outside the gene matches: 10. This CDR3 contains 15 residues. The V gene's germline CDR1 is MNHNS and CDR2 SASEGT.

The chain uses TRBV11-2 and TRBJ2-7; the match to TRBD2 covers 11 bases. With 5 bases clipped from V and 4 bases from J, the junction kept 10 bases outside the gene matches. The CDR3 has 16 residues. Germline V gene sequence: CDR1 SGHAT, CDR2 FQNNGV. Here the CDR3 DNA reads TGTGCCAGCAGCGCCGGACTTAGCGGGAGGGTATACGAGCAGTACTTC. The encoded protein is CASSAGLSGRVYEQYF.

The chain employs TRBV7-7 and TRBJ2-5, with D possibly being TRBD2 (8 bases). Deletions cut 5 bases from V and 5 bases from J, with 18 bases between. The CDR3 runs 15 residues. Germline CDR1 reads SSHAT; CDR2 reads FNYEAQ (reference sequence). The CDR3 sequence: CASSLPGGGGETQYF. CDR3 nucleotide sequence: TGTGCCAGCAGCCTCCCGGGAGGGGGCGGGGAGACCCAGTACTTC. Filled out from reference TRBV7-7 and TRBJ2-5, the complete variable domain reads GAGVSQSPRYKVTKRGQDVTLRCDPISSHATLYWYQQALGQGPEFLTYFNYEAQPDKSGLPSDRFSAERPEGSISTLTIQRTEQRDSAMYRCASSLPGGGGETQYFGPGTRLLVL.

The V and J genes are TRBV14 and TRBJ1-4; D unclear. CDR3 length: 15 amino acids. CDR1 SGHDN and CDR2 FVKESK come from the germline V gene. V was pared by 1 base and J by 8 bases, with 14 bases between. As DNA, the CDR3 is TGTGCCAGCAGCCAAGTAAAAGCGCCCAGGGAAAAACTGTTTTTT. Its translation is CASSQVKAPREKLFF.

This chain links TRBV5-7 with TRBJ2-4; D is unclear. TRBV5-7 falls under the ORF class, with uncertain function. V lost 2 bases and J lost 2, with 11 bases in between. The CDR3 totals 15 residues. CDR3 bases: TGTGCCAGCAGCTTTCGGCCGGGCCCCAAAAACATTCAGTACTTC. The encoded protein is CASSFRPGPKNIQYF.